This record concerns one T cell receptor beta chain sequence. Its antigen is still unknown. This record belongs to a study of identical twins. Study-level results: Fewer insertions were carried by abundant cord blood beta clonotypes, but none was seen in memory repertoires.

Germline V gene data show CDR1 as DFQATT and CDR2 as SNEGSKA (reference sequence). V was clipped by 6 bases and J by 5 bases; unmatched bases: 12. This CDR3 spans 14 amino acids. One entry per CDR3 protein results from TCRdb running MiXCR on the 5' RACE reads. The sample has fewer than 250,000 distinct CDR3 sequences; less than 10% are singletons. What was sequenced was memory (CD45RO+) T cells sorted from blood. The receptor's source is a young woman in good health. The chain is built from TRBV20-1 and TRBJ2-5, with TRBD1 matching over 7 bases. As DNA, the CDR3 is TGCAGTGCGCGCCGGGACAGCCGTGGGGAGACCCAGTACTTC. Protein sequence: CSARRDSRGETQYF.